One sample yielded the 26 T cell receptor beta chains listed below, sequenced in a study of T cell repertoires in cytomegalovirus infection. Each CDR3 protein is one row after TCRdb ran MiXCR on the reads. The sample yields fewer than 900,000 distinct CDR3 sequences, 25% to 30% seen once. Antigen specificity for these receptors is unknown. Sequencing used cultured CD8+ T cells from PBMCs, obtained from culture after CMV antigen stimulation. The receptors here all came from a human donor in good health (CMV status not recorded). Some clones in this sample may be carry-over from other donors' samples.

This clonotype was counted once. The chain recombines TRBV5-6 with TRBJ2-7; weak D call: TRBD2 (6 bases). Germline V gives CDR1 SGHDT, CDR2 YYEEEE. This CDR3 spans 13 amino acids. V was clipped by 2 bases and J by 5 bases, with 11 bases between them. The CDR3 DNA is TGTGCCAGCAGCTTCGGGGGTCTACACGAGCAGTACGTC. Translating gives CASSFGGLHEQYV.

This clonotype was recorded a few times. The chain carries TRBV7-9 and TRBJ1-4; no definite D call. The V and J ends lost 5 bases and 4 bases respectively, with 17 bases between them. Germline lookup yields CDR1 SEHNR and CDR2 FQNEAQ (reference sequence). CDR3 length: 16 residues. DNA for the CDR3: TGTGCCAGCAGCCGCCCCTCTCGGGCCGGTAATGAAAAACTGTTTTTT. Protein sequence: CASSRPSRAGNEKLFF.

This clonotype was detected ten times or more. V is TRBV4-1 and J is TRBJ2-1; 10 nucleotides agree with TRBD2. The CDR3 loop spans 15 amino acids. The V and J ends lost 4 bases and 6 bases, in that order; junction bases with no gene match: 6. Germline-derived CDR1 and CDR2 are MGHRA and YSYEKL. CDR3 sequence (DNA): TGCGCCAGCAGCCTCCCAGCGGGGGGGCCCAATGAGCAGTTCTTC. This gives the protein CASSLPAGGPNEQFF.

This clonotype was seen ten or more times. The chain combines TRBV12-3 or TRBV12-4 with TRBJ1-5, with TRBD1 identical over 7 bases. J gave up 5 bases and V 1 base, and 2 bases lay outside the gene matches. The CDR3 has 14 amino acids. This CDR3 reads CASSLGRGYQPQHF. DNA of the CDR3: TGTGCCAGCAGTTTAGGCAGGGGGTATCAGCCCCAGCATTTT.

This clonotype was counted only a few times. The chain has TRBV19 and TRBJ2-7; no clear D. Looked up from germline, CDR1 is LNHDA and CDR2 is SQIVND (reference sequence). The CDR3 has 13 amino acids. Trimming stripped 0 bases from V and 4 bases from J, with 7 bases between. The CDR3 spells CASSIEWRYEQYF. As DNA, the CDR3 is TGTGCCAGTAGTATAGAATGGAGATACGAGCAGTACTTC.

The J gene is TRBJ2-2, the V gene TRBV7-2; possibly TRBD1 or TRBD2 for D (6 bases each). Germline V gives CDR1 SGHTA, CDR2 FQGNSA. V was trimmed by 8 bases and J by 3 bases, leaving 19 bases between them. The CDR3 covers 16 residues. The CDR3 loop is CASAWWGARDTGELFF. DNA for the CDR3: TGTGCCAGCGCATGGTGGGGGGCTCGAGACACCGGGGAGCTGTTTTTT.

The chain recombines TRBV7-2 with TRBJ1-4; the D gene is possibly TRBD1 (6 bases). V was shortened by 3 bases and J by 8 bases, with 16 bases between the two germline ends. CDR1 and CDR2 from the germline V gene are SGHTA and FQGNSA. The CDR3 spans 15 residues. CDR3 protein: CASSLNRALDEKLFF. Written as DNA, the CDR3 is TGTGCCAGCAGCTTGAACAGGGCGTTAGACGAAAAACTGTTTTTT.

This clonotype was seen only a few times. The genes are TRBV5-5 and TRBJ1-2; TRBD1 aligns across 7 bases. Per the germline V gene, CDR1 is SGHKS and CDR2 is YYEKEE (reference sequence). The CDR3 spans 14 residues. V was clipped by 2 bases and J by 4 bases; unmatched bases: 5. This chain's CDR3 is CASSLGDSLYGYTF. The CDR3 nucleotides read TGTGCCAGCAGCTTAGGGGACAGTCTCTATGGCTACACCTTC.

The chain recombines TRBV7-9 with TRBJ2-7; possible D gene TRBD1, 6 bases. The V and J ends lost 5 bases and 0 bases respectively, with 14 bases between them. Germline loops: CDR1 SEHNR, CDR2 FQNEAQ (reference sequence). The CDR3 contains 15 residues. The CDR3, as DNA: TGTGCCAGCAGCCCCCCGGGACACTTCTCCTACGAGCAGTACTTC. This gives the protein CASSPPGHFSYEQYF.

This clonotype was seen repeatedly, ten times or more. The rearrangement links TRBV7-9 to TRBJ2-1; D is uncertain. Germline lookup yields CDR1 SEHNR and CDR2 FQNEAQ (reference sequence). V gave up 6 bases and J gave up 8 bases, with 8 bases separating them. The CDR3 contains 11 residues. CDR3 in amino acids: CASSTGYEQFF. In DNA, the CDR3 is TGTGCCAGCAGTACCGGTTATGAGCAGTTCTTC.

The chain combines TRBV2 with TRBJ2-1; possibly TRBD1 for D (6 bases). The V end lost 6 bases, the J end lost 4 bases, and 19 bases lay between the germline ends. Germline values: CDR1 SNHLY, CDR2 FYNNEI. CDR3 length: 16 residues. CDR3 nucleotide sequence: TGTGCCAGCAGCAAAAGGGGGAGAACTCAATACAATGAGCAGTTCTTC. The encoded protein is CASSKRGRTQYNEQFF.

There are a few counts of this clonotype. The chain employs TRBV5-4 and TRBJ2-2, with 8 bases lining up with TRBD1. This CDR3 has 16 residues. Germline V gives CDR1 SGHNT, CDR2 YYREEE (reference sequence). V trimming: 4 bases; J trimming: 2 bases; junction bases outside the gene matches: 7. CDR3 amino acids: CASSPPGQVNTGELFF. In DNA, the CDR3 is TGTGCCAGCAGCCCCCCGGGACAGGTCAACACCGGGGAGCTGTTTTTT. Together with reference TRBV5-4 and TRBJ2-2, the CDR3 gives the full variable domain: ETGVTQSPTHLIKTRGQQVTLRCSSQSGHNTVSWYQQALGQGPQFIFQYYREEENGRGNFPPRFSGLQFPNYSSELNVNALELDDSALYLCASSPPGQVNTGELFFGEGSRLTVL.

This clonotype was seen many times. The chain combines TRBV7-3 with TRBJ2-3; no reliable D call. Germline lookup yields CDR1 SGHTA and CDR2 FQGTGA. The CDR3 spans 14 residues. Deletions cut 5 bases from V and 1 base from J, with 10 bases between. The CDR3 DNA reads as TGTGCCAGCAGCGCCCGACCGCGCACAGATACGCAGTATTTT. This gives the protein CASSARPRTDTQYF. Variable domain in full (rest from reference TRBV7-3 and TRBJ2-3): GAGVSQTPSNKVTEKGKYVELRCDPISGHTALYWYRQSLGQGPEFLIYFQGTGAADDSGLPNDRFFAVRPEGSVSTLKIQRTERGDSAVYLCASSARPRTDTQYFGPGTRLTVL.

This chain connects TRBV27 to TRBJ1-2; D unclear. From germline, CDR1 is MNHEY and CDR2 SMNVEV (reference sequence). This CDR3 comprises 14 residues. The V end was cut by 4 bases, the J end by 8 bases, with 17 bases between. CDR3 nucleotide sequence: TGTGCCAGCAGTTCCCTGGGAGGGCCCTACGGCTACACCTTC. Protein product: CASSSLGGPYGYTF.

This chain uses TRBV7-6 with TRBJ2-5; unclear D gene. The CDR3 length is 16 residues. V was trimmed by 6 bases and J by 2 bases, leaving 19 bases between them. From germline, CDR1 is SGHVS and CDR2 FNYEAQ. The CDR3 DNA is TGTGCCAGCAGAATATCCAGCCCCGCTTTACAAGAGACCCAGTACTTC. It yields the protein CASRISSPALQETQYF. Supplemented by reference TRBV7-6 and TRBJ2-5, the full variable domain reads GAGVSQSPRYKVTKRGQDVALRCDPISGHVSLYWYRQALGQGPEFLTYFNYEAQQDKSGLPNDRFSAERPEGSISTLTIQRTEQRDSAMYRCASRISSPALQETQYFGPGTRLLVL.

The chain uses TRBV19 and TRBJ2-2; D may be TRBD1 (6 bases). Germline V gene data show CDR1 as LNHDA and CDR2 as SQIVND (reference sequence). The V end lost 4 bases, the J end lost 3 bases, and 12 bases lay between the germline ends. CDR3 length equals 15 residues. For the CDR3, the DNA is TGTGCCAGTAGTAAGGATACAGGGTACACCGGGGAGCTGTTTTTT. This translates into CASSKDTGYTGELFF.

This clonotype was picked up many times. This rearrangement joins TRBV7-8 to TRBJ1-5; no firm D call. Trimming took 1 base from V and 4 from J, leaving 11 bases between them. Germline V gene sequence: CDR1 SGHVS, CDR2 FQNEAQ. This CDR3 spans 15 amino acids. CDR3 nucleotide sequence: TGTGCCAGCAGCTTAGAGGGTCGTGGAAATCAGCCCCAGCATTTT. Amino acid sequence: CASSLEGRGNQPQHF.

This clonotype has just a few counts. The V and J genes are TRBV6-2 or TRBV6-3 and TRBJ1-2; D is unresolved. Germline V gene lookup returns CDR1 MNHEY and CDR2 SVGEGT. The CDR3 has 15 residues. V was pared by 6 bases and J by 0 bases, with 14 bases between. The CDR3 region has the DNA TGTGCCAGCAGCTCTCGGACGGATGCTAACTATGGCTACACCTTC. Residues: CASSSRTDANYGYTF.

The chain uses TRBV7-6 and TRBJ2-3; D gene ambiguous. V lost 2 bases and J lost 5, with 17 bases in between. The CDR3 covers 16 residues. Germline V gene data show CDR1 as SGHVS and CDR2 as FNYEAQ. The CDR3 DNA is TGTGCCAGCAGCTTAAATCGTCCGAGACTTGGAGATACGCAGTATTTT. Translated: CASSLNRPRLGDTQYF.

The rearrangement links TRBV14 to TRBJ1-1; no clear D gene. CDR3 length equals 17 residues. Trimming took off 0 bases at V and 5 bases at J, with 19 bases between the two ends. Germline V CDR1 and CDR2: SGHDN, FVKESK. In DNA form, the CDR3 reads TGTGCCAGCAGCCAAGATTCAATTGGGTTGGGAGGTACTGAAGCTTTCTTT. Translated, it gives CASSQDSIGLGGTEAFF.

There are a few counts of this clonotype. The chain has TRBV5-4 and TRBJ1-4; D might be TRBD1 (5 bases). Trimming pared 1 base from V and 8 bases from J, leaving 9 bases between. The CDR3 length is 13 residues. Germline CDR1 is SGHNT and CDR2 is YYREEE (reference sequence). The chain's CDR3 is CASSLTEGEKLFF. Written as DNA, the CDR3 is TGTGCCAGCAGCTTGACCGAGGGGGAAAAACTGTTTTTT.

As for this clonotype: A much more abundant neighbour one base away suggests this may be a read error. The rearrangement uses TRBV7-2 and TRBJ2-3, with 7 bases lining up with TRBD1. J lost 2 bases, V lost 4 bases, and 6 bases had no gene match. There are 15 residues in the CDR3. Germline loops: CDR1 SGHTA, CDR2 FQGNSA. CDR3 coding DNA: TGTGCCAGCAGCTCGGGACAGTCCGACACAGATACGCAGTATTTT. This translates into CASSSGQSDTDTQYF.

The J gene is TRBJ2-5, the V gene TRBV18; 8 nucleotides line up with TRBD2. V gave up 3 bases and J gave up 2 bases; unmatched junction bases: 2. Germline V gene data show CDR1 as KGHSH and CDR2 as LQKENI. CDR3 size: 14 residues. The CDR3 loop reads CASSPGLDQETQYF. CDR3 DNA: TGTGCCAGCTCACCGGGACTAGATCAAGAGACCCAGTACTTC.

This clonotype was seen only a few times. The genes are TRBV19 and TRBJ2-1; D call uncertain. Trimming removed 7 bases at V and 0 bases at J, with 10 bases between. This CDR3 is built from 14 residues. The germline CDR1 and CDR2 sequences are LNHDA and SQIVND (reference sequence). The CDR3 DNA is TGTGCCAGTAAAGGTGTCAGCTCCTACAATGAGCAGTTCTTC. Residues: CASKGVSSYNEQFF.

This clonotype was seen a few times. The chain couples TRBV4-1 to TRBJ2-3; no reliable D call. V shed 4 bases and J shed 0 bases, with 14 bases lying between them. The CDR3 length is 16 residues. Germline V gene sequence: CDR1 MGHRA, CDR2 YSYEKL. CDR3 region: CASSPLASSSTDTQYF. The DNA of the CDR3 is TGCGCCAGCAGCCCGTTAGCCTCTTCTAGCACAGATACGCAGTATTTT.

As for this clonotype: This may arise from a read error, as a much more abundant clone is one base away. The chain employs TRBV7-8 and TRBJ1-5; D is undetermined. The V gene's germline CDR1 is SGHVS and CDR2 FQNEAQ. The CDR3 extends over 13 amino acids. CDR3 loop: CANSPSGGQPQHF. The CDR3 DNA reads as TGTGCCAACAGCCCCAGCGGAGGGCAGCCCCAGCATTTT.